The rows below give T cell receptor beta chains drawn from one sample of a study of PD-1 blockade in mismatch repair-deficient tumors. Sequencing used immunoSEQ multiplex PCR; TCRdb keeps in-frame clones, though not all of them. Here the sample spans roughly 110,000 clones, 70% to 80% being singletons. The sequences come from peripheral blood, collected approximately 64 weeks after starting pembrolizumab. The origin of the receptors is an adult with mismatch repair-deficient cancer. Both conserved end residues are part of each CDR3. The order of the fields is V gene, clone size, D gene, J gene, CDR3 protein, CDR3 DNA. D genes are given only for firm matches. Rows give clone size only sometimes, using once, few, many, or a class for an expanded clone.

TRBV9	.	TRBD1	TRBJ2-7	CASSEGGQGGYEQYF	TGTGCCAGCAGCGAGGGGGGACAGGGAGGCTACGAGCAGTACTTC
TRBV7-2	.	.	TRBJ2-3	CASSVRTDTQYF	TGTGCCAGCAGCGTCCGGACAGATACGCAGTATTTT
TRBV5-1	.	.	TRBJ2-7	CASSLVVGAYEQYF	TGCGCCAGCAGCTTGGTGGTAGGGGCCTACGAGCAGTACTTC
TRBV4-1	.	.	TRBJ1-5	CASSLDSSNQPQHF	TGCGCCAGCAGCCTGGACAGTAGCAATCAGCCCCAGCATTTT
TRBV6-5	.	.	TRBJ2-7	CASSYGWGLSSYEQYF	TGTGCCAGCAGTTACGGGTGGGGCCTTAGCTCCTACGAGCAGTACTTC
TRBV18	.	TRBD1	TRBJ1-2	CASSGTGKDGYTF	TGTGCCAGCTCAGGGACAGGGAAGGATGGCTACACCTTC
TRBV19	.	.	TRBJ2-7	CASSGGLSSYEQYF	TGTGCCAGTAGTGGAGGCCTGAGCTCCTACGAGCAGTACTTC
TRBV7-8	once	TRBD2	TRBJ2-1	CASRRALAGEGEQFF	TGTGCCAGCAGGCGGGCACTAGCGGGAGAGGGTGAGCAGTTCTTC
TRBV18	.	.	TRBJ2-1	CASSPPSLGNEQFF	TGTGCCAGCTCACCGCCAAGTTTGGGGAATGAGCAGTTCTTC
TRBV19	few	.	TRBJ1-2	CASRSEGYGYTF	TGTGCCAGTAGATCCGAGGGGTATGGCTACACCTTC
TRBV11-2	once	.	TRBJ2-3	CASRLLPLGDTQYF	TGTGCCAGCAGGCTTTTACCCCTAGGTGATACGCAGTATTTT
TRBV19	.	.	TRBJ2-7	CASSEQSGPGEQYF	TGTGCCAGTAGTGAACAGAGCGGGCCGGGGGAGCAGTACTTC
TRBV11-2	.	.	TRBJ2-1	CASSLLAGSSYNEQFF	TGTGCCAGCAGCTTACTGGCCGGGAGTTCCTACAATGAGCAGTTCTTC